This T cell receptor (beta chain) was sequenced in a study of shared clonotypes between healthy human individuals. For the study at large: For every donor, three CD4 naive, three CD4 memory, two CD8 naive and one CD8 memory plates were used.

Deep-level assay runs were performed. The table came from immunoSEQ multiplex PCR; TCRdb's copy has only in-frame clones and leaves some out. The table includes about 690,000 clones, less than 95% detected once. The clonotype was recovered from a man aged 18 to 35 in good health. Some clones in this sample may be carry-over from other donors' samples. The sample consisted of memory CD8+ T cells from PBMCs. The subset is: CD45RO+ cells pooled with CCR7-negative TemRA cells.

CDR3 loop: CASSHWGIFNTGELFF. CDR3 in DNA: TGCGCCAGCAGTCACTGGGGGATCTTCAACACCGGGGAGCTGTTTTTT. V and J are TRBV23-1 and TRBJ2-2; possibly TRBD1 or TRBD2 for D (5 bases each). TRBV23-1 is noted as an ORF with a role that remains uncertain. This CDR3 comprises 16 residues. The V and J ends lost 3 bases and 2 bases respectively, with 13 bases between them.